The present T cell receptor (beta chain) was sequenced within a study of T cell responses to AZD1222 COVID-19 vaccine. Trimming cost V 5 bases and J 1 base; bases outside gene matches: 5. The CDR3 runs to 17 residues. In germline, CDR1 is SEHNR, CDR2 FQNEAQ (reference sequence). Findings and caveats of the study: Regions 160-218 and 743-854 held dominance among vaccine-associated CD4 TCRs, which spanned spike. Most donors were white British, females outnumbered males, and clonal diversity was possibly underestimated.

Comments on this clone: Its matching antigen is unknown.

Libraries were prepared by immunoSEQ multiplex PCR; TCRdb keeps only in-frame clonotypes and omits some of them. In the table there are 200,000 or so clones, around 92% of which are singletons. V gene TRBV7-9 combines with J gene TRBJ2-1, with 13 bases matching TRBD2. Here the sequenced sample was peripheral blood, taken on day 0 of AZD1222 vaccination. The clonotype comes from an adult in good health. CDR3 in DNA: TGTGCCAGCAGCACGGGACTAGCGGGACGTTCCTACAATGAGCAGTTCTTC. Amino acid sequence: CASSTGLAGRSYNEQFF.